These 32 T cell receptor beta chains originate from one sample sequenced in a study of vaccination and CD4 T cells after COVID-19 (dated 2022 in TCRdb). Their cognate antigens are unknown. Library prep was done by PCR. These reads were obtained on an Illumina iSeq 100. DNA from cultured CD4+ T cells was subjected to TCR sequencing with the Oncomine TCR Beta short-read assay at the Johns Hopkins FTIC core. TCRdb reprocessed the public reads (quality trimming at Q25 with fastp, clone calling with MiXCR) and kept in-frame beta chains. CDR3 protein sequences are deduplicated, and each keeps its most common genes and DNA. This sample is represented by about 19,000 distinct CDR3 sequences; approximately 52% of them were singletons. Of the sample, around 2.6% falls within the top ten clones. The treatment or condition label on this specimen signifies: roughly ten-day PBMC culture with coronavirus spike peptide pools or control peptides (ViraFEST assay).

Source: CD4+ T cells from blood, cultured in vitro, taken after SARS-CoV-2 vaccination. All receptors derive from a human donor who had recovered from COVID-19.

This CDR3 is CASSFHSSGTVLRGQYF. CDR3 nucleotides: TGTGCCAGCAGTTTTCATAGTAGCGGGACGGTGCTACGAGGGCAGTACTTC. This chain connects TRBV28 to TRBJ2-7; TRBD2 agrees at 8 bases. The germline gives CDR1 MDHEN, CDR2 SYDVKM. This CDR3 has 17 amino acids. The J segment lost 9 bases and the V segment lost 3 bases, leaving 19 bases of the junction unmatched.

This clonotype was counted once. The chain links TRBV19 to TRBJ2-1; 7 nucleotides align to TRBD2. J gave up 0 bases and V 1 base, and 0 bases lay outside the gene matches. CDR1 is LNHDA, CDR2 SQIVND, per germline (reference sequence). This CDR3 comprises 15 residues. CDR3 residues: CASSIGTSSYNEQFF. The CDR3 nucleotides read TGTGCCAGTAGTATAGGGACTAGCTCCTACAATGAGCAGTTCTTC.

The chain couples TRBV4-1 to TRBJ1-6; the match to TRBD1 covers 9 bases. V lost 3 bases to trimming and J lost 8 bases; unmatched junction nucleotides: 14. CDR3 length equals 18 residues. Germline V gene data show CDR1 as MGHRA and CDR2 as YSYEKL. The CDR3, as DNA: TGCGCCAGCAGCCATCTAACCGCCCCGGGACAGGGTTATTCACCCCTCCACTTT. Its protein is CASSHLTAPGQGYSPLHF.

This clonotype was observed a handful of times. The chain carries TRBV7-6 and TRBJ1-2; 7 bases map to TRBD1. Trimming cost V 5 bases and J 4 bases; bases outside gene matches: 13. Per germline, CDR1 SGHVS and CDR2 FNYEAQ. This CDR3 has 16 amino acids. This chain's CDR3 is CASSPSRGRVGYGYTF. Here the CDR3 DNA reads TGTGCCAGCAGCCCCTCTAGGGGGCGGGTAGGCTATGGCTACACCTTC.

The V and J genes are TRBV6-1 and TRBJ1-1; D is unclear. This CDR3 spans 13 amino acids. V shed 6 bases and J shed 7 bases, with 15 bases lying between them. Germline assignment: CDR1 MNHNS and CDR2 SASEGT. Written as DNA, the CDR3 is TGTGCCAGCAGCGAATCTGTGCGACGTGAAGCTTTCTTT. Its translation: CASSESVRREAFF.

The rearrangement links TRBV20-1 to TRBJ2-2, with a possible D match to TRBD2 (5 bases). The V gene lost 2 bases and the J gene lost 3 bases, with 13 bases spanning the gap. The germline V gene has CDR1 DFQATT and CDR2 SNEGSKA (reference sequence). This CDR3 contains 15 residues. Written as DNA, the CDR3 is TGCAGTGCTAGATCGCTAGCACACGACACCGGGGAGCTGTTTTTT. Amino acids: CSARSLAHDTGELFF.

The V and J genes are TRBV20-1 and TRBJ1-2; the D gene is possibly TRBD1 (5 bases). The CDR3 runs 11 residues. Trimming shortened V by 7 bases and J by 5 bases, and 11 bases separated the two germline ends. Germline CDR1 reads DFQATT; CDR2 reads SNEGSKA (reference sequence). The CDR3 DNA sequence: TGCAGTGTTCAGGGCACATATGGCTACACCTTC. Its protein is CSVQGTYGYTF.

V is TRBV19 and J is TRBJ2-5; a weak D match, TRBD2 (6 bases). This CDR3 comprises 13 residues. Deletions cut 10 bases from V and 5 bases from J, with 17 bases between. Germline V lookup: CDR1 LNHDA, CDR2 SQIVND (reference sequence). The CDR3 bases are TGTGCCACCTCAGCGGGCAGGGAGGAGACCCAGTACTTC. It is translated as CATSAGREETQYF. Supplemented by reference TRBV19 and TRBJ2-5, the full variable domain reads DGGITQSPKYLFRKEGQNVTLSCEQNLNHDAMYWYRQDPGQGLRLIYYSQIVNDFQKGDIAEGYSVSREKKESFPLTVTSAQKNPTAFYLCATSAGREETQYFGPGTRLLVL.

This clonotype showed up just a few times. The chain links TRBV27 to TRBJ2-1; D is uncertain. In germline, CDR1 is MNHEY, CDR2 SMNVEV (reference sequence). The CDR3 is made up of 15 amino acids. Trimming shortened V by 3 bases and J by 10 bases, and 19 bases separated the two germline ends. Here the CDR3 DNA reads TGTGCCAGCAGTTTTCAACAAAGCCCTTTTGGGGAGCAGTTCTTC. Protein: CASSFQQSPFGEQFF.

This clonotype was found once. The chain recombines TRBV28 with TRBJ2-2, with 9 bases identical to TRBD1. The CDR3 totals 14 residues. With 5 bases clipped from V and 5 bases from J, the junction kept 3 bases outside the gene matches. Germline V gene data show CDR1 as MDHEN and CDR2 as SYDVKM. The CDR3 coding sequence is TGTGCCAGCAGTAACAGGGGGCGGACCGGGGAGCTGTTTTTT. Its translation: CASSNRGRTGELFF.

This clonotype was seen only a few times. This chain uses TRBV6-1 with TRBJ1-5; D perhaps matches TRBD1 (5 bases). The germline V gene encodes CDR1 MNHNS and CDR2 SASEGT. V was pared by 6 bases and J by 2 bases, with 11 bases between. The CDR3 sequence is 14 residues long. The CDR3 sequence: CASRPWGGNQPQHF. CDR3 bases: TGTGCCAGCAGGCCCTGGGGGGGCAATCAGCCCCAGCATTTT.

The chain is built from TRBV20-1 and TRBJ1-1, with a possible D match to TRBD1 (5 bases). The CDR3 extends over 15 amino acids. Germline V gene data show CDR1 as DFQATT and CDR2 as SNEGSKA (reference sequence). V was clipped by 0 bases and J by 4 bases, with 15 bases between them. The CDR3 spells CSARDSGRRGTEAFF. In DNA form, the CDR3 reads TGCAGTGCTAGAGATTCGGGCAGGAGGGGCACTGAAGCTTTCTTT.

This chain links TRBV20-1 with TRBJ2-6, with TRBD2 matching over 11 bases. The V and J ends lost 3 bases and 7 bases, in that order; junction bases with no gene match: 8. This CDR3 has 16 residues. The germline CDR1 and CDR2 sequences are DFQATT and SNEGSKA (reference sequence). This chain's CDR3 is CSASRRLAGGANVLTF. The CDR3 bases are TGCAGTGCTAGCCGTCGTCTAGCGGGAGGAGCCAACGTCCTGACTTTC.

The chain joins TRBV7-2 to TRBJ2-1; either TRBD1 or TRBD2 may supply D (6 bases each). V gave up 4 bases and J gave up 6 bases, with 16 bases separating them. CDR1 SGHTA and CDR2 FQGNSA come from the germline V gene. The CDR3 consists of 15 residues. The CDR3 sequence: CASSSRTGASNEQFF. The DNA for the CDR3 is TGTGCCAGCAGCTCTCGTACGGGGGCGTCCAATGAGCAGTTCTTC.

The chain is built from TRBV10-3 and TRBJ2-7; no definite D call. Trimming left V 0 bases short and J 2 bases short, with 5 bases between. Per germline, CDR1 ENHRY and CDR2 SYGVKD. The CDR3 runs 13 residues. This chain's CDR3 is CAISESTPYEQYF. CDR3 DNA: TGTGCCATCAGTGAGTCGACTCCCTACGAGCAGTACTTC.

The DNA for the CDR3 is TGTGCCAGCAGCGCGGACGTGCGGGAGGATGGGGGCTACACCTTC. Translated, it gives CASSADVREDGGYTF. The chain is built from TRBV5-6 and TRBJ1-2; no clear D. This CDR3 has 15 amino acids. The V end was cut by 4 bases, the J end by 8 bases, with 21 bases between. Germline V gene sequence: CDR1 SGHDT, CDR2 YYEEEE.

The count of this clonotype is one. V gene TRBV15 combines with J gene TRBJ1-2; D remains unclear. The CDR3 spans 13 residues. CDR1 and CDR2 from the germline V gene are LNHNV and YYDKDF (reference sequence). Trimming removed 0 bases at V and 4 bases at J, with 6 bases between. DNA of the CDR3: TGTGCCACCAGCAGAGAACAGATCTATGGCTACACCTTC. Protein: CATSREQIYGYTF.

V usage is TRBV12-3 or TRBV12-4 and J usage is TRBJ1-1, with D hard to call. V lost 1 base, J lost 3 bases, and 9 bases lay in between. The CDR3 sequence is 14 residues long. The CDR3 region is CASSLGLWDTEAFF. In DNA form, the CDR3 reads TGTGCCAGCAGTTTAGGGCTCTGGGACACTGAAGCTTTCTTT.

This clonotype occurred a few times. V is TRBV15 and J is TRBJ2-1; 11 positions match TRBD2. Germline loops: CDR1 LNHNV, CDR2 YYDKDF (reference sequence). The CDR3 has 16 residues. The V gene end was trimmed by 3 bases and the J gene end by 4 bases; junction bases not matched to a gene: 5. As DNA, the CDR3 is TGTGCCACCAGCAGCCCGACTAGCGGGAATTACAATGAGCAGTTCTTC. Amino acid sequence: CATSSPTSGNYNEQFF.

This chain joins TRBV20-1 and TRBJ2-7; D may be TRBD1 or TRBD2 (5 bases each). Per germline, CDR1 DFQATT and CDR2 SNEGSKA (reference sequence). Trimming removed 4 bases at V and 2 bases at J, with 9 bases between. The CDR3 extends over 12 amino acids. CDR3 sequence: CSAKTGPYEQYF. CDR3 bases: TGCAGTGCTAAGACGGGGCCCTACGAGCAGTACTTC.

The gene calls are TRBV9 and TRBJ2-5; 8 bases align to TRBD1. Germline V gene data show CDR1 as SGDLS and CDR2 as YYNGEE. The CDR3 spans 14 residues. Trimming at V came to 3 bases and at J to 5 bases, leaving 6 bases not matched to a gene. CDR3 nucleotides: TGTGCCAGCAGCGGAGACAGGGGACGGGAGACCCAGTACTTC. This encodes CASSGDRGRETQYF.

This rearrangement joins TRBV6-1 to TRBJ1-1, with 10 positions matching TRBD1. The CDR3 totals 18 residues. Germline V gives CDR1 MNHNS, CDR2 SASEGT. V shed 4 bases and J 5 bases; nucleotides not matched to a gene: 16. The CDR3 reads CASSAWGQGHLAGTEAFF. In DNA form, the CDR3 reads TGTGCCAGCAGTGCGTGGGGACAGGGGCATCTGGCGGGAACTGAAGCTTTCTTT.

J is TRBJ1-2 and V is TRBV6-2 or TRBV6-3; 7 bases line up with TRBD1. The germline V gene has CDR1 MNHEY and CDR2 SVGEGT. The V gene end was trimmed by 2 bases and the J gene end by 6 bases; junction bases not matched to a gene: 9. This CDR3 is built from 15 residues. The CDR3 loop is CASSYDGGQSHGYTF. The CDR3 DNA reads TGTGCCAGCAGTTACGACGGGGGACAGTCTCATGGCTACACCTTC.

This clonotype was detected only once. The CDR3 DNA reads TGTGCCAGCAGTTTATGGGACAGGGTGGATGGTTCACCCCTCCACTTT. Amino acids: CASSLWDRVDGSPLHF. The chain recombines TRBV28 with TRBJ1-6, with TRBD1 matching over 8 bases. V shed 0 bases, J shed 9 bases, and the junction held 7 bases outside the gene matches. The CDR3 covers 16 residues. Germline values: CDR1 MDHEN, CDR2 SYDVKM.

The chain is built from TRBV6-5 and TRBJ1-1; the D gene is possibly TRBD1 (5 bases). This CDR3 has 16 amino acids. Germline assignment: CDR1 MNHEY and CDR2 SVGAGI. V was trimmed by 3 bases and J by 3 bases, leaving 17 bases between them. The CDR3, as DNA: TGTGCCAGCAGTTATCTGATTACCACCAGGGACACTGAAGCTTTCTTT. Protein: CASSYLITTRDTEAFF.

The chain employs TRBV4-1 and TRBJ1-3, with D maybe TRBD1 (5 bases). This CDR3 contains 15 residues. V dropped 0 bases and J dropped 0 bases, with 6 bases sitting between them. CDR1 is MGHRA, CDR2 YSYEKL, per germline. This chain's CDR3 is CASSQEDTSGNTIYF. The CDR3 region has the DNA TGCGCCAGCAGCCAAGAGGACACCTCTGGAAACACCATATATTTT.

With respect to this clonotype: At one end, the junction sequence differs from germline, possibly due to a read error. This rearrangement joins TRBV27 to TRBJ1-5; the D is unclear. The CDR3 is made up of 17 amino acids. Germline V CDR1 and CDR2: MNHEY, SMNVEV (reference sequence). The DNA of the CDR3 is TGTGCCAGCAGTTTTAGTCCCCCCATGGGCAGCAATCGGCCCCAGCATTTT. Its protein is CASSFSPPMGSNRPQHF.

This chain uses TRBV20-1 with TRBJ2-2; unclear D gene. Germline V gene data show CDR1 as DFQATT and CDR2 as SNEGSKA (reference sequence). V was pared by 5 bases and J by 7 bases, with 23 bases between. The CDR3 consists of 16 residues. The CDR3 protein is CSAGRITMGRHGELFF. For the CDR3, the DNA is TGCAGTGCTGGACGGATTACGATGGGCCGACACGGGGAGCTGTTTTTT.

On this clonotype: The DNA is left out, because the CDR3 cannot be placed on it with certainty; the CDR3 is given as TCRdb lists it. The rearrangement joins TRBV5-6 to TRBJ2-7; the table's TRBD2 call for D was not verified on the DNA. Including both end residues, the CDR3 is 20 amino acids long. Germline loops: CDR1 SGHDT, CDR2 YYEEEE. The CDR3 loop reads CASSFYICSASGNLDYEQYF.

This clonotype came up a few times. V is TRBV6-2 or TRBV6-3 and J is TRBJ1-1; D gene ambiguous. CDR1 is MNHEY and CDR2 is SVGEGT in the germline V gene. Between the trimmed V and J ends, which lost 5 bases and 3 bases, there was a span of 10 bases. The CDR3 contains 13 residues. The CDR3 bases are TGTGCCAGCAGTCCCCAACGGGACACTGAAGCTTTCTTT. It yields the protein CASSPQRDTEAFF.

The chain couples TRBV2 to TRBJ1-1, with D possibly matching TRBD1 (5 bases). Germline V lookup: CDR1 SNHLY, CDR2 FYNNEI. With 0 bases removed from V and 1 base from J, the gap between germline ends came to 9 bases. CDR3 size: 15 residues. The CDR3 loop reads CASSEAGPPNTEAFF. The CDR3 DNA sequence: TGTGCCAGCAGTGAAGCGGGGCCGCCGAACACTGAAGCTTTCTTT.

The chain combines TRBV20-1 with TRBJ2-2; 8 positions match TRBD2. V was clipped by 3 bases and J by 4 bases; unmatched bases: 7. The CDR3 loop spans 15 amino acids. From germline, CDR1 is DFQATT and CDR2 SNEGSKA (reference sequence). The CDR3 here is CSASGSRGGTGELFF. The DNA of the CDR3 is TGCAGTGCTAGCGGGAGCCGGGGGGGCACCGGGGAGCTGTTTTTT.